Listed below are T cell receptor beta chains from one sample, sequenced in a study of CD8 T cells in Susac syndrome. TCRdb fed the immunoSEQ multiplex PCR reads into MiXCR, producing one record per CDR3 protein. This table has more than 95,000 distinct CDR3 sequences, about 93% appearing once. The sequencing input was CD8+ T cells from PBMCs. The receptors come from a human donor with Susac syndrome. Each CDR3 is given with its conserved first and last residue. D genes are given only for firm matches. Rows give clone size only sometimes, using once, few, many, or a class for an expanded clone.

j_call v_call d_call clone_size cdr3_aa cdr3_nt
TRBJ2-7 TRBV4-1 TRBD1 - CASTDRGLGEQYF TGCGCCAGCACCGACAGGGGTCTGGGCGAGCAGTACTTC
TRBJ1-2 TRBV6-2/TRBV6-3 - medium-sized CASSYRDNYGYTF TGTGCCAGCAGTTACCGGGACAACTATGGCTACACCTTC
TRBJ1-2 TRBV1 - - CTSDRQGLYGYTF TGCACCAGTGATCGACAGGGACTCTATGGCTACACCTTC
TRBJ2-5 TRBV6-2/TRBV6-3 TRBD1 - CASSKGTGSGETQYF TGTGCCAGCAGTAAAGGGACAGGGTCTGGAGAGACCCAGTACTTC
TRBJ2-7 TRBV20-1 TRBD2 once CSARSSGRYEQYF TGCAGTGCTAGAAGTAGCGGGAGGTACGAGCAGTACTTC
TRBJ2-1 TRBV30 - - CAWSAQGSLYNEQFF TGTGCCTGGAGTGCCCAAGGGTCTTTATACAATGAGCAGTTCTTC
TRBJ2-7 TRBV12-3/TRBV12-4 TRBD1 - CASSLALGGQGSHEQYF TGTGCCAGCAGTTTAGCGCTAGGGGGACAGGGATCCCACGAGCAGTACTTC
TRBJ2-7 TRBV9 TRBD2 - CASSAAPVAGVAEQYF TGTGCCAGCAGCGCGGCCCCCGTAGCGGGAGTGGCCGAGCAGTACTTC
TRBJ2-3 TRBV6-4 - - CASSDRASTDTQYF TGTGCCAGCAGTGACAGGGCTAGCACAGATACGCAGTATTTT
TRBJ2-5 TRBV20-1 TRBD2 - CSASLLAGAGETQYF TGCAGTGCTAGTCTGCTAGCGGGAGCTGGGGAGACCCAGTACTTC
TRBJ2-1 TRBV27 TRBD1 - CASSLNLQGHEQFF TGTGCCAGCAGCCTAAACCTACAGGGGCATGAGCAGTTCTTC
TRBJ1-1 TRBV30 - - CAWSPRSAEAFF TGTGCCTGGAGTCCTCGAAGTGCTGAAGCTTTCTTT
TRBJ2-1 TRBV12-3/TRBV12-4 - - CASSFHNEQFF TGTGCCAGCAGTTTTCACAATGAGCAGTTCTTC
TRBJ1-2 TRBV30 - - CVAGGGRGYTF TGTGTCGCGGGGGGGGGAAGGGGCTACACCTTC
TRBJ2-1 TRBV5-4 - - CASSSSHEQFF TGTGCCAGCAGCTCGAGTCATGAGCAGTTCTTC
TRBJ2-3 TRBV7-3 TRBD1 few CASSLTGGSTDTQYF TGTGCCAGCAGTTTAACAGGGGGGAGCACAGATACGCAGTATTTT
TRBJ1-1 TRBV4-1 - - CASSQDITLNTEAFF TGCGCCAGCAGCCAAGATATAACCCTGAACACTGAAGCTTTCTTT
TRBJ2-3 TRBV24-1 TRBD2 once CATSELRGGVEDTQYF TGTGCCACCAGTGAGCTCCGGGGAGGGGTGGAAGATACGCAGTATTTT
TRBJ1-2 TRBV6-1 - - CASSRGLYGYTF TGTGCCAGCAGTAGGGGACTCTATGGCTACACCTTC
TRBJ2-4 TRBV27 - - CASSYSRAGNIQYF TGTGCCAGCAGTTATTCGAGGGCCGGAAACATTCAGTACTTC
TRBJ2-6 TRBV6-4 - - CASSDGGSGANVLTF TGTGCCAGCAGTGACGGGGGCTCTGGGGCCAACGTCCTGACTTTC
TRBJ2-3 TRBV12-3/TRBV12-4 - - CASSYGGSDTQYF TGTGCCAGCAGCTATGGGGGGTCAGATACGCAGTATTTT
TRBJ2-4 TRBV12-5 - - CASGFRVRKNIQYF TGTGCTAGTGGTTTCAGGGTGAGGAAAAACATTCAGTACTTC
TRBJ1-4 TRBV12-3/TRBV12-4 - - CASSPTEKLFF TGTGCCAGCAGTCCGACAGAGAAACTGTTTTTT
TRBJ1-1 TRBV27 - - CASKQQGNTEAFF TGTGCCAGCAAGCAACAGGGGAACACTGAAGCTTTCTTT
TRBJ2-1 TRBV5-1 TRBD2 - CASTSPSGRWQFF TGCGCCAGCACCTCACCTAGCGGCCGCTGGCAGTTCTTC
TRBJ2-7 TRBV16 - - CASSQSVGGLPYEQYF TGTGCCAGCAGCCAATCTGTGGGGGGGCTCCCCTACGAGCAGTACTTC
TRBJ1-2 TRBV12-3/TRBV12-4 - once CASSQPGQLGYGYTF TGTGCCAGCAGTCAGCCCGGACAGTTGGGCTATGGCTACACCTTC
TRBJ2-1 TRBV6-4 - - CASSDRDMGEQFF TGTGCCAGCAGTGACCGGGACATGGGGGAGCAGTTCTTC
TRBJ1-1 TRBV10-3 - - CAIAGDSNTEAFF TGTGCCATCGCCGGGGATTCAAACACTGAAGCTTTCTTT
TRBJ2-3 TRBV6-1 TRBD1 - CASGTGDTDTQYF TGTGCCAGCGGGACAGGGGACACAGATACGCAGTATTTT
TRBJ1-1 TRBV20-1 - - CSARDPRVGTEAFF TGCAGTGCTAGAGATCCCAGGGTGGGGACTGAAGCTTTCTTT
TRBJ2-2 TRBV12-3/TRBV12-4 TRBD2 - CASTPTSGRASNTGELFF TGTGCCAGCACCCCGACTAGCGGGAGGGCGTCGAACACCGGGGAGCTGTTTTTT
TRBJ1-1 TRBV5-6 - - CASSLGSWNTEAFF TGTGCCAGCAGCTTGGGGTCGTGGAACACTGAAGCTTTCTTT
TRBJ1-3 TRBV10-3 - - CAISDPAVGTPTKVGGNTIYF TGTGCCATCAGTGATCCCGCCGTGGGGACACCGACTAAGGTCGGTGGAAACACCATATATTTT
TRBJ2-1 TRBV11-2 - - CASSLGTGSYEQFF TGTGCCAGCAGCTTAGGGACTGGGAGCTATGAGCAGTTCTTC
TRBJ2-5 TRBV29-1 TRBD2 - CSVVTGGRRETQYF TGCAGCGTTGTGACGGGAGGCCGCCGGGAGACCCAGTACTTC
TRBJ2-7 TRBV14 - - CASSLHTTSYEQYF TGTGCCAGCAGCCTACACACGACATCCTACGAGCAGTACTTC
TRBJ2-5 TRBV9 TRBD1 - CASSGIDRDQETQYF TGTGCCAGCAGCGGTATAGACAGGGACCAAGAGACCCAGTACTTC
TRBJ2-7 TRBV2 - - CASTPGGPVANEQYF TGTGCCAGCACCCCAGGCGGTCCCGTGGCGAACGAGCAGTACTTC
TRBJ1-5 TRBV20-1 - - CSARSPEALHQPQHF TGCAGTGCTAGATCACCTGAGGCCCTTCATCAGCCCCAGCATTTT
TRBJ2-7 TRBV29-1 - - CSVQDSSYEQYF TGCAGCGTTCAGGACAGCTCCTACGAGCAGTACTTC
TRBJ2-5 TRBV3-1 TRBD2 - CASSPRSGGDLETQYF TGTGCCAGCAGCCCGAGGAGCGGGGGGGACTTAGAGACCCAGTACTTC
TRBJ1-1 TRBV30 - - CAWSDLGRDTEAFF TGTGCCTGGAGTGATCTGGGCAGAGACACTGAAGCTTTCTTT
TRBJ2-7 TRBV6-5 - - CASSYSSGSSSYEQYF TGTGCCAGCAGTTACTCCTCTGGGTCCAGCTCCTACGAGCAGTACTTC
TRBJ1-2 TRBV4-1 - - CASSQNTGLTNYGYTF TGCGCCAGCAGCCAAAATACAGGCCTGACTAACTATGGCTACACCTTC
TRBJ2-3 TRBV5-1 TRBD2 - CASRQTGTSGTHSTDTQYF TGCGCCAGCAGACAAACCGGGACTAGCGGGACCCACAGCACAGATACGCAGTATTTT
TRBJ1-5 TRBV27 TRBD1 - CASSARQGPSNQPQHF TGTGCCAGCAGTGCAAGACAGGGCCCTAGCAATCAGCCCCAGCATTTT
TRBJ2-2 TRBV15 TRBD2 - CATRAGGAGELFF TGTGCCACCAGGGCGGGGGGCGCCGGGGAGCTGTTTTTT
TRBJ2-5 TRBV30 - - CAWTAGFAETQYF TGTGCCTGGACCGCAGGGTTTGCGGAGACCCAGTACTTC